This TCR beta chain was documented in a study of blood T cell repertoires in COVID-19. Study background: The origin of the acute and convalescent COVID-19 samples was the United States, Italy and Spain.

The CDR3 loop spans 17 amino acids. With 6 bases removed from V and 4 bases from J, the gap between germline ends came to 24 bases. Germline CDR1 reads MDHEN; CDR2 reads SYDVKM. Methods used by the authors: Quantification of nucleated cells was approximated via reference gene primer amplification. The data were produced by immunoSEQ multiplex PCR, yet TCRdb's version contains in-frame clones alone and is incomplete. V and J calls and clone size are as listed in that table; D and trimming were resolved from the DNA. The sample consists of about 71,000 clones, 82% of them appearing once. The source is a woman older than 75 with acute or convalescent COVID-19. The chain uses TRBV28 and TRBJ1-1; weak D call: TRBD1 (6 bases). The sequenced material came from peripheral blood. CDR3 in amino acids: CASSPPGVRSPGTEAFF. CDR3 DNA sequence: TGTGCCAGCAGCCCCCCAGGGGTTAGGTCCCCGGGCACTGAAGCTTTCTTT.